Sequencing of this T cell receptor (beta chain) was carried out in a study of Ad26.COV2.S vaccination and SARS-CoV-2 variants (dated by TCRdb to about 2021). Regarding the complete study: Vaccine-arm donors were drawn from COV1001, a multicentre, randomized, double-blind, placebo-controlled phase I-IIa trial of Ad26.COV2.S in healthy adults. Ad26.COV2.S was administered intramuscularly at a dose of 5x10^10 or 1x10^11 viral particles, either as one shot or as two shots given 56 days apart. Trial participants were randomized into five groups of five: low-dose or high-dose Ad26.COV2.S given once or twice, or placebo on both occasions. Investigators did not know the trial group allocation while performing experiments and assessing outcomes. TCRbeta repertoire sequencing served as the tool for gauging how specific and how broad the SARS-CoV-2-reactive T cell receptors were following Ad26.COV2.S vaccination. A total of some 30 samples were included in the TCR-sequenced set, comprising 19 Ad26.COV2.S vaccine recipients, 5 placebo recipients and 8 SARS-CoV-2 convalescent individuals. Study-wide findings and limitations: Spike-specific TCR breadth was higher in Ad26.COV2.S recipients than in placebo recipients (P = 0.0014). According to the authors, total T cell responses may have been underestimated by the TCR breadth and depth analyses. Comparable non-spike TCR breadth was observed between vaccine and placebo recipients, consistent with only spike being contained in the vaccine. After vaccination, spike-specific CD8+ and CD4+ T cell responses were reported to show substantial breadth. The study was not powered for comparison of responses between vaccine doses or regimens.

The immunoSEQ Assay was used to sequence TCRbeta CDR3 regions. After extraction, genomic DNA underwent amplification by bias-controlled multiplex PCR, followed by high-throughput sequencing. The study's own analysis went as follows. To quantify the absolute abundance of every unique TCRbeta CDR3 region, sequences were collapsed and filtered. T cell fraction was estimated by normalizing TCRbeta template counts to usable DNA, which was measured by amplifying reference genes present in all nucleated cells. Repertoire TCRs were annotated as SARS-CoV-2-specific by exact matching of V gene, CDR3 amino acid sequence and J gene to a known reactive TCR set. The reference SARS-CoV-2 TCR set was derived from MIRA and filtered for enrichment in COVID-19-positive ImmuneCODE repertoires, a step that removed public or cross-reactive TCRs. Based on the MIRA antigens, annotated TCRs were further analysed at the level of specific ORF or position within ORF. Breadth was defined as the number of annotated unique rearrangements divided by the total number of unique productive rearrangements, and depth was defined as the summed frequency of the annotated unique rearrangements. Two-sided Wilcoxon rank-sum tests were applied when comparing TCR breadth between groups. As stored in TCRdb, this immuneACCESS dataset retains in-frame rearrangements with V and J assigned. A fraction of the clones does not appear; measured against another copy, unresolved V genes explain less than half of the discrepancy, and the remainder lacks a known reason. V and J calls and clone size follow that table, whereas D and trimming were derived from the DNA. The sample table holds roughly 390,000 clones, of which 70% to 90% were seen once. Around 3.4% of the sample belongs to the ten largest clones.

For this clone: Its antigen has not been determined. There are no base qualities to consult, and no much larger clone falls within one base.

The sample's treatment or condition label, in plain terms: 15 to 20 received Ad26.COV2.S at low or high dose, single or two shots; several received placebo; per-sample allocation not given. Repertoires of vaccine and placebo recipients were sequenced from samples taken on day 63 after the first injection. In Cohort 1b, more than 20 adults aged 18-55 years were enrolled at a single site in Boston, USA, between 29 July and 7 August 2020. As a vaccine, Ad26.COV2.S was a replication-incompetent adenovirus type 26 vector that expressed a prefusion-stabilized SARS-CoV-2 spike protein derived from the original Wuhan strain. The CDR3 contains 15 residues, cysteine and phenylalanine counted. The kept DNA is CDR3 alone, 45 bases in frame from the first base. The junction carries 11 bases between V and J, which are trimmed by 0 bases and 5 bases respectively. The germline V gene yields SGHRS for CDR1 and YFSETQ for CDR2.

The sequencing used peripheral blood, collected in a trial of Ad26.COV2.S vaccine versus placebo. The V gene is TRBV5-1 and the J gene is TRBJ2-2; the D gene cannot be named for sure. The TCR originated in a person between 18 and 59 years old who received the Ad26.COV2.S COVID-19 vaccine or a placebo. The CDR3 region: CASSLVGSSTGELFF. The DNA sequence is given as TGCGCCAGCAGCTTGGTTGGCAGTTCGACCGGGGAGCTGTTTTTT.